The clone carrying this TCR beta chain was observed a few times. Per the authors' pipeline: Amplification from reference gene primers served as the basis for estimated nucleated cell counts. The assay was immunoSEQ multiplex PCR, and TCRdb's table has in-frame clones only and misses some. V and J calls and clone size are copied from that table; D and trimming were computed from the DNA. The table shows hundreds of thousands of clones, with more than 80% occurring only once. These data are taken from a study of blood T cell repertoires in COVID-19. Trimming removed 0 bases from V and 3 bases from J, with 8 bases in between. The CDR3 extends over 14 amino acids. The germline gives CDR1 KGHSH, CDR2 LQKENI.

Sequenced material: peripheral blood. The V and J genes are TRBV18 and TRBJ1-2; D is uncertain. The clonotype was recovered from a woman between 25 and 40 years old with active or convalescent COVID-19. The CDR3, as DNA: TGTGCCAGCTCACCACCAAATAGCTACTATGGCTACACCTTC. This codes for CASSPPNSYYGYTF.